This is a list of T cell receptor beta chains from one sample in a study of blood T cell repertoires in COVID-19. Some clones are missing from TCRdb's copy, which holds only in-frame ones; the method was immunoSEQ multiplex PCR. The profile shows roughly 220,000 clones, around 87% of them singletons. The material sequenced was PBMCs or T cells enriched from blood (not recorded which). The receptors were sampled from a man aged 30-40 years who had been exposed to COVID-19. Both conserved end residues are part of each CDR3. D genes are given only for firm matches. Some rows mark clone size as missing; the rest say once, few, many or name a class of expanded clone.

j_call v_call clone_size cdr3_length d_call cdr3_nt cdr3_aa
TRBJ2-3 TRBV6-7 NA 16 NA TGTGCCAGCAGTTACTCACCTCCGGGGGACACAGATACGCAGTATTTT CASSYSPPGDTDTQYF
TRBJ1-4 TRBV18 once 19 TRBD1 TGTGCCAGCTCTCCACGATCCGGGACAGGGGGTATCCTTAATGAAAAACTGTTTTTT CASSPRSGTGGILNEKLFF
TRBJ2-5 TRBV30 NA 14 NA TGTGCCTGGAGTGTAGGGCGGGCCGGGGAGACCCAGTACTTC CAWSVGRAGETQYF
TRBJ1-3 TRBV7-2 NA 14 NA TGTGCCAGCAGCCCAGTTTACGCTGGAAACACCATATATTTT CASSPVYAGNTIYF
TRBJ1-2 TRBV19 NA 13 NA TGTGCCAGTAGTCTTGGCAGGGGCTATGGCTACACCTTC CASSLGRGYGYTF
TRBJ2-3 TRBV18 once 14 NA TGTGCCAGCTCACCACGAGACACAGGGGATACGCAGTATTTT CASSPRDTGDTQYF
TRBJ2-2 TRBV12-5 NA 14 NA TGTGCTAGTGCCCCAGGGGTGAACACCGGGGAGCTGTTTTTT CASAPGVNTGELFF
TRBJ2-2 TRBV12-3/TRBV12-4 NA 13 NA TGTGCCAGCAGTGCCAGGGTTACCGGGGAGCTGTTTTTT CASSARVTGELFF
TRBJ2-7 TRBV6-2/TRBV6-3 NA 15 TRBD1 TGTGCCAGCAGTTATAGGGACAGGGTAATCGACGAGCAGTACTTC CASSYRDRVIDEQYF
TRBJ1-2 TRBV6-5 NA 11 NA TGTGCCAGCACTTCAGGGCGCGACTACACCTTC CASTSGRDYTF
TRBJ1-5 TRBV19 NA 15 NA TGTGCCAGTAGTATCTCCACAGGGAGCAATCAGCCCCAGCATTTT CASSISTGSNQPQHF
TRBJ1-2 TRBV12-3/TRBV12-4 NA 13 NA TGTGCCAGCAGTTTCCAGCCAACTAGTGGCTACACCTTC CASSFQPTSGYTF
TRBJ1-2 TRBV6-5 NA 15 TRBD1 TGTGCCAGCAGTCGGCCCAAAGGGGGCGTTCTCGGCTACACCTTC CASSRPKGGVLGYTF
TRBJ1-2 TRBV12-3/TRBV12-4 once 12 NA TGTGCCAGCATCCCCGGGAGCTATGGCTACACCTTC CASIPGSYGYTF
TRBJ2-5 TRBV5-1 NA 13 NA TGCGCCAGCAGTAGACAGCTACAAGAGACCCAGTACTTC CASSRQLQETQYF
TRBJ1-1 TRBV3-1/TRBV3-2 NA 15 NA TGTGCCAGCAGCCAGTTGAGGACAGCGAACACTGAAGCTTTCTTT CASSQLRTANTEAFF
TRBJ1-2 TRBV7-2 NA 12 NA TGTGCCAGCAGCCTTTGGTCGGTCGGCTACACCTTC CASSLWSVGYTF
TRBJ2-6 TRBV2 NA 18 TRBD1 TGTGCCAGCAGTGTACTCCGGGACAGGGGTTCTGGGGCCAACGTCCTGACTTTC CASSVLRDRGSGANVLTF